This TCR beta chain comes out of a study of shared clonotypes between healthy human individuals (dated by TCRdb to about 2020). Notes on the research overall: The cohort comprised two women and a few men aged 18 to 49 years. For each donor, CD4 naive and CD4 memory were each given three plates, CD8 naive was given two plates, and CD8 memory was given one plate. The study deeply sequenced blood TCR repertoires of several healthy adults to estimate repertoire size and the extent of clonotype sharing between individuals. Libraries were prepared and TCR repertoires were sequenced by different laboratories using diverse techniques, in order to increase sequencing depth and limit assay-specific biases. Each donor's leukapheresis produced roughly between roughly 0.94 and 9.5 billion PBMCs. General findings and caveats noted by the study authors: Sampling was limited to blood, and TCR repertoires in tissue likely differ from TCR repertoires in blood. Compared with non-shared clonotypes, the clonotypes found in all four sorted-subset donors had higher generation probabilities. Larger estimated clonotype richness was generally found for naive subsets than for memory subsets. Pairwise subsampling indicated that sequencing depth was expected to affect the degree of clonotype sharing among donors. When several donors were compared, the shared fraction of clonotypes was around 4.6% for naive CD4, about 4% for naive CD8, more than 2% for memory CD4, and 0.4% for memory CD8. Because the study included only a small number of donors, the genetic and exposure-history diversity represented was limited. Rarefaction of sorted-subset datasets indicated incomplete sequencing despite the large sequencing depth.

In regard to this clone: Its antigen specificity is not known. Per-base qualities were not stored, and no clone one base away is much larger.

Donors were healthy HIV-negative adults with no recently reported acute infections or vaccinations. Only Caucasian adults living in Nashville, Tennessee, USA were represented among the donors. CD4+ T cells were enriched by magnetic negative selection, after which naive cells were positively selected on CD45RA and the negative fraction was taken as the memory subset. Blood was collected by leukapheresis, and PBMCs were isolated by Ficoll-Histopaque density gradient centrifugation and then cryopreserved in liquid nitrogen vapor phase. Purity and quantity of every magnetically sorted T cell population were checked by analytical flow cytometry. Genomic DNA was isolated from each sorted fraction and quantified by UV absorbance on a Nanodrop 2000c. V is pared back by 3 bases and J by 3 bases, with 15 bases lying between the germline termini. The CDR3 starts with the cysteine, ends with the phenylalanine, and has 15 residues. Only the CDR3 DNA stays, 45 bases, in frame from base 1. In the germline V gene, CDR1 corresponds to SGHRS and CDR2 to YFSETQ.

Using the deep immunoSEQ assay, TCR CDR3 regions were amplified from genomic DNA by multiplex PCR. Genomic DNA extracted from each cell subset was distributed evenly over all wells of several immunoSEQ 96-well plates, and each plate served as one replicate. For sorted subsets, 150 to 250 ng genomic DNA, equal to tens of thousands of T cell genomes, was loaded into each replicate PCR. Purified libraries were measured with a Qubit 3.0 fluorometer, size-checked on a Bioanalyzer 2100, and measured again with the KAPA Library Quantification kit. Every immunoSEQ 96-well plate was sequenced on a separate single-read 150-cycle Illumina NextSeq 550 flow cell. The source study handled its data this way. The immunoSEQ output contained only junctional sequences without quality scores, so filtering could not match that applied to full-length reads. Sequences were annotated with PyIR, a Python wrapper for IgBLAST v1.9, and V/J genes and CDR3 were assigned using IMGT germline references. Reads were removed for weak V/J assignments (E-value above 1e-6), missing CDR3, stop codons, out-of-frame junctions, or ambiguous translated residues. A V3J clonotype was defined by an identical inferred V gene, J gene, and CDR3 amino acid sequence. Percentage overlap between repertoires was computed as shared unique clonotypes divided by the size of the smaller repertoire. RTK rarefaction, the Chao1 estimator, and Recon v2.1 estimates of unobserved clonotypes were used to assess repertoire richness. OLGA was used to compute generation probabilities for all TCRbeta clonotypes that the gDNA method yielded from four donors. Sourced from immuneACCESS, this table was stored by TCRdb with only in-frame sequences that have V and J called. A share of the clones is absent; for the studies checked, an unresolved V gene accounts for under half, and the remainder has no known explanation. That table supplies the V and J calls and clone size; D and trimming were determined from the DNA. The sample table shows over 2 million clones, and around 95% are seen once. The ten largest account for 0.1% to 0.15% of the sample.

Sequenced input: naive CD4+ T cells sorted from blood. The cell subset or site label for this specimen denotes: CD45RA+ positively selected. The V and J segments used are TRBV5-1 and TRBJ1-2; the D gene is perhaps TRBD1, from 5 matching bases. The clonotype was recovered from a young man in good health. The CDR3 here reads CASSSTGQVHYGYTF. The bases read TGCGCCAGCAGCTCAACTGGACAAGTCCACTATGGCTACACCTTC.